Listed below are T cell receptor beta chains from one sample, sequenced in a study of blood T cell repertoires in COVID-19. Sequencing used immunoSEQ multiplex PCR; TCRdb keeps in-frame clones, though not all of them. The sample consists of 200,000 to 300,000 clones, 80% to 90% of them appearing once. The sample consisted of PBMCs or T cells enriched from blood (not recorded which). All receptors come from a woman aged 25 to 39 with acute COVID-19. Both conserved end residues are part of each CDR3. D genes are given only for firm matches. Clone size, where shown, is once, few, many, or a class for clones that have expanded.

j_call: TRBJ2-5
d_call: TRBD2
v_call: TRBV7-2
cdr3_length: 15
clone_size: NA
cdr3_nt: TGTGCCAGCAGCTTGGGACTAGCGGGCCAAGAGACCCAGTACTTC
cdr3_aa: CASSLGLAGQETQYF

j_call: TRBJ1-1
d_call: TRBD1
v_call: TRBV7-2
cdr3_length: 14
clone_size: NA
cdr3_nt: TGTGCCAGCAGCCCTAGAACAGGGGGCACTGAAGCTTTCTTT
cdr3_aa: CASSPRTGGTEAFF

j_call: TRBJ2-1
d_call: TRBD1
v_call: TRBV11-2
cdr3_length: 14
clone_size: NA
cdr3_nt: TGTGCCAGCAGCAGAGGGGACAGACACAATGAGCAGTTCTTC
cdr3_aa: CASSRGDRHNEQFF

j_call: TRBJ1-6
d_call: NA
v_call: TRBV5-1
cdr3_length: 17
clone_size: NA
cdr3_nt: TGCGCCAGCAGTTTGTACCCTCCGGGGGGGATAAATTCACCCCTCCACTTT
cdr3_aa: CASSLYPPGGINSPLHF

j_call: TRBJ1-2
d_call: NA
v_call: TRBV6-2/TRBV6-3
cdr3_length: 11
clone_size: NA
cdr3_nt: TGTGCCAGCAGTTCAGGCTATGGCTACACCTTC
cdr3_aa: CASSSGYGYTF

j_call: TRBJ1-2
d_call: TRBD1
v_call: TRBV5-6
cdr3_length: 14
clone_size: NA
cdr3_nt: TGTGCCAGCAGCTCCTTTGGGACAGGGGATGGCTACACCTTC
cdr3_aa: CASSSFGTGDGYTF

j_call: TRBJ1-2
d_call: NA
v_call: TRBV7-2
cdr3_length: 12
clone_size: once
cdr3_nt: TGTGCCAGCAGCTCTGCCACAGGTGGCTACACCTTC
cdr3_aa: CASSSATGGYTF

j_call: TRBJ2-7
d_call: NA
v_call: TRBV19
cdr3_length: 13
clone_size: NA
cdr3_nt: TGTGCCAGTAGTAGGGGGGACCCCTACGAGCAGTACTTC
cdr3_aa: CASSRGDPYEQYF

j_call: TRBJ2-7
d_call: NA
v_call: TRBV3-1/TRBV3-2
cdr3_length: 16
clone_size: NA
cdr3_nt: TGTGCCAGCAGCCAAGGTACAGCAGGGCTCCCCTACGAGCAGTACTTC
cdr3_aa: CASSQGTAGLPYEQYF

j_call: TRBJ2-7
d_call: TRBD1
v_call: TRBV7-2
cdr3_length: 14
clone_size: once
cdr3_nt: TGTGCCAGCAGCATCCAGGGGGACAAGTACGAGCAGTACTTC
cdr3_aa: CASSIQGDKYEQYF

j_call: TRBJ1-1
d_call: TRBD1
v_call: TRBV4-2
cdr3_length: 15
clone_size: NA
cdr3_nt: TGTGCCAGCAGCCAAGGGGACAGGACGAACACTGAAGCTTTCTTT
cdr3_aa: CASSQGDRTNTEAFF

j_call: TRBJ1-2
d_call: TRBD1
v_call: TRBV4-1
cdr3_length: 20
clone_size: medium-sized
cdr3_nt: TGCGCCAGCAGCCAAGATCGGGACCCAGACAGGGGGCCCACCAACTATGGCTACACCTTC
cdr3_aa: CASSQDRDPDRGPTNYGYTF

j_call: TRBJ1-1
d_call: NA
v_call: TRBV10-3
cdr3_length: 13
clone_size: NA
cdr3_nt: TGTGCCATCAGTGGGACTCTTAACACTGAAGCTTTCTTT
cdr3_aa: CAISGTLNTEAFF